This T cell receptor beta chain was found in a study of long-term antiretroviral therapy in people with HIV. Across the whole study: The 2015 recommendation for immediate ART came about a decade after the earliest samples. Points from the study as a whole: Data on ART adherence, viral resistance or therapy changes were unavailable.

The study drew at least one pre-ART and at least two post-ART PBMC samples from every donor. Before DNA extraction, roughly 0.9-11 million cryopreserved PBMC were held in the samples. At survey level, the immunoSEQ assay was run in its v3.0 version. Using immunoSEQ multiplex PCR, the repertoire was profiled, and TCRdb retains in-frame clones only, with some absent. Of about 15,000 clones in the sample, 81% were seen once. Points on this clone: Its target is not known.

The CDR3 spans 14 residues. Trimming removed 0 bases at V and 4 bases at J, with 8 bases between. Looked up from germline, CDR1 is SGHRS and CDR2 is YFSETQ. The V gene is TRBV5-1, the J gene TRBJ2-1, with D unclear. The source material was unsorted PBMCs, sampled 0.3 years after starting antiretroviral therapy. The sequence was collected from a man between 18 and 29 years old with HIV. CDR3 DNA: TGCGCCAGCAGCTTGGAACTCTCATACAATGAGCAGTTCTTC. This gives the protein CASSLELSYNEQFF.